The rows below give T cell receptor beta chains drawn from one sample of a study of T cell responses to AZD1222 COVID-19 vaccine. Only in-frame clones appear in the TCRdb table, and some are missing; sequencing was by immunoSEQ multiplex PCR. The data show more than 80,000 clones, around nine tenths seen once. Sample: peripheral blood, taken 28 days after the second AZD1222 dose. The receptors were gathered from an adult who received the AZD1222 COVID-19 vaccine. CDR3s include the opening cysteine and the closing phenylalanine or tryptophan. The D gene is left open where the match is weak. Part of the rows lack a size; the others show once, few, many or a class for expanded clones.

d_call	clone_size	v_call	j_call	cdr3_nt	cdr3_aa
.	.	TRBV7-8	TRBJ1-2	TGTGCCAGCAGCTTAGGGGGCGCGATGCGTGGCTACACCTTC	CASSLGGAMRGYTF
TRBD1	.	TRBV5-1	TRBJ1-6	TGCGCCAGCAGCTCACAGGGGACTCAAAATTCACCCCTCCACTTT	CASSSQGTQNSPLHF
.	.	TRBV18	TRBJ1-3	TGTGCCAGCTCACCAAGACAGAACTCTGGAAACACCATATATTTT	CASSPRQNSGNTIYF
.	few	TRBV7-2	TRBJ1-2	TGTGCCAGCAGCAACCCCCTGGGTGGCTACACCTTC	CASSNPLGGYTF
.	.	TRBV5-5	TRBJ2-1	TGTGCCAGCAGCTCACCTGGCTACAATGAGCAGTTCTTC	CASSSPGYNEQFF
.	once	TRBV5-4	TRBJ1-1	TGTGCCAGCAGCCCAGAGGAAGGACACAACACTGAAGCTTTCTTT	CASSPEEGHNTEAFF
.	.	TRBV11-1	TRBJ2-2	TGTGCCAGCAGCTTAACTAAGGCGAACACCGGGGAGCTGTTTTTT	CASSLTKANTGELFF
.	.	TRBV6-5	TRBJ2-1	TGTGCCAGCGCGACCGGATCCTCGAGGGGCAATGAGCAGTTCTTC	CASATGSSRGNEQFF
.	.	TRBV29-1	TRBJ2-5	TGCAGCGCGACCCTAGGGGGGAGCGAGACCCAGTACTTC	CSATLGGSETQYF
TRBD1	.	TRBV6-5	TRBJ1-4	TGTGCCAGCAGTTCATTGAGGGGGCGTGAAAAACTGTTTTTT	CASSSLRGREKLFF
.	.	TRBV4-3	TRBJ1-2	TGCGCCAGCAGCCAAGAAAGGGACTATGGCTACACCTTC	CASSQERDYGYTF
TRBD2	.	TRBV19	TRBJ2-5	TGTGCCAGTAATAGCGGGGGGGCCTTCGAGAAGACCCAGTACTTC	CASNSGGAFEKTQYF
TRBD2	.	TRBV11-1	TRBJ2-3	TGTGCCAGCAGCTTAGTGCTGGGGGGGATAACAGATACGCAGTATTTT	CASSLVLGGITDTQYF
.	.	TRBV6-1	TRBJ1-4	TGTGCCAGCAGTGAATTACGAGGAGTGGGTGAAAAACTGTTTTTT	CASSELRGVGEKLFF
.	.	TRBV3-1/TRBV3-2	TRBJ1-1	TGTGCCAGCAGCCGGCACACAGATAACACTGAAGCTTTCTTT	CASSRHTDNTEAFF
.	.	TRBV6-5	TRBJ2-7	TGTGCCAGCAGAACAGGGGAGGGGAAGCAGTACTTC	CASRTGEGKQYF
.	.	TRBV7-8	TRBJ2-1	TGTGCCAGCAGCTTATGGGGCCCAGACAATGAGCAGTTCTTC	CASSLWGPDNEQFF
TRBD1	.	TRBV9	TRBJ2-4	TGTGCCAGCAGGGAAACCGGGACAGGGTTAGGAGACATTCAGTACTTC	CASRETGTGLGDIQYF
.	.	TRBV19	TRBJ1-1	TGTGCCAGTAGTTCGAGATATCGGGGATGGGGCACTGAAGCTTTCTTT	CASSSRYRGWGTEAFF
TRBD1	.	TRBV11-2	TRBJ2-1	TGTGCCAGCAGCTTAGGGGGACAGGGCCGGGGTGAGCAGTTCTTC	CASSLGGQGRGEQFF
.	.	TRBV7-9	TRBJ1-2	TGTGCCAGCAGCCGGGGCGGGCAGTACTACACCTTC	CASSRGGQYYTF
TRBD2	.	TRBV6-5	TRBJ2-1	TGTGCCAGCAGTTATAGAGCGGGGGCACCCTACAATGAGCAGTTCTTC	CASSYRAGAPYNEQFF
TRBD1	.	TRBV7-2	TRBJ1-2	TGTGCCAGCAGCTTAGACGGACAGGGCGTCAGCGTATATGGCTACACCTTC	CASSLDGQGVSVYGYTF
TRBD2	once	TRBV11-2	TRBJ2-5	TGTGCCAGCAGCCCGGGGGGGACCCAGTACTTC	CASSPGGTQYF
.	.	TRBV12-3/TRBV12-4	TRBJ1-5	TGTGCCAGCCGTAGGGGGGGTAATCAGCCCCAGCATTTT	CASRRGGNQPQHF
.	.	TRBV30	TRBJ2-1	TGTGCCTGGAGTGTATGGGGAGGCTCCTACAATGAGCAGTTCTTC	CAWSVWGGSYNEQFF
TRBD2	.	TRBV15	TRBJ2-5	TGTGCCACCAGCAGAGGGGGACTAGCGGGGGGACAAGAGACCCAGTACTTC	CATSRGGLAGGQETQYF
.	.	TRBV19	TRBJ1-2	TGTGCCAGTACCCCGGTCACAAATGACTATGGCTACACCTTC	CASTPVTNDYGYTF
.	.	TRBV4-1	TRBJ2-2	TGCGCCAGCAGCCAAGAGATCCCTGTTGCGTACACCGGGGAGCTGTTTTTT	CASSQEIPVAYTGELFF
.	.	TRBV10-3	TRBJ2-1	TGTGCCATCAGAGGGGACAGCGCGTGGGGGGATGAGCAGTTCTTC	CAIRGDSAWGDEQFF
TRBD1	.	TRBV6-2/TRBV6-3	TRBJ1-5	TGTGCCAGCAGCTTTCCCGGGACAGGGGATCAGCCCCAGCATTTT	CASSFPGTGDQPQHF
.	few	TRBV30	TRBJ1-2	TGTGCCTGGAGTGTTGGCCAGGGCCCTGGCTACACCTTC	CAWSVGQGPGYTF
TRBD1	once	TRBV7-9	TRBJ1-1	TGTGCCAGCAGCTCCGAGGGGACAGGGGGAGACACTGAAGCTTTCTTT	CASSSEGTGGDTEAFF
.	.	TRBV3-1/TRBV3-2	TRBJ1-2	TGTGCCAGCAGCCAAGAGGCCAGTCACTATGGCTACACCTTC	CASSQEASHYGYTF
.	once	TRBV2	TRBJ1-2	TGTGCCAGTGCCGGGACATCCTATGGCTACACCTTC	CASAGTSYGYTF
.	.	TRBV4-3	TRBJ1-1	TGCGCCAGCAGCCAAGGACCGGGGCGCGTTATGAACACTGAAGCTTTCTTT	CASSQGPGRVMNTEAFF
TRBD1	.	TRBV4-2	TRBJ2-6	TGTGCCAGCAGCCAAGAGGGGACAGCCATCTCTGGGGCCAACGTCCTGACTTTC	CASSQEGTAISGANVLTF
.	once	TRBV5-1	TRBJ1-1	TGCGCCAGCAGTCGTGCCCCGAACACTGAAGCTTTCTTT	CASSRAPNTEAFF
.	.	TRBV18	TRBJ2-1	TGTGCCAGCTCACAGGAACTGGGAGTTTGGAGTGAGCAGTTCTTC	CASSQELGVWSEQFF
.	.	TRBV14	TRBJ1-6	TGTGCCAGCAGCCCGGGAGGACCCCTCCACTTT	CASSPGGPLHF
.	.	TRBV25-1	TRBJ1-1	TGTGCCAGCAGTGAATATGATACTGAAGCTTTCTTT	CASSEYDTEAFF